The 30 T cell receptor beta chains presented below share a single source sample, sequenced in a study of T cell responses to AZD1222 COVID-19 vaccine. Clones were sequenced by immunoSEQ multiplex PCR, and TCRdb holds only the in-frame ones, with some missing. This sample has 84,000 or so clones; about nine tenths occur once, and the top ten carry around 3.4%. The sequences come from peripheral blood, collected 28 days after the second AZD1222 dose. The receptors were gathered from an adult who received the AZD1222 COVID-19 vaccine.

V and J are TRBV5-8 and TRBJ1-5, with D maybe TRBD1 (5 bases). Germline lookup yields CDR1 SGHTS and CDR2 YDEGEE. This CDR3 comprises 14 residues. V was clipped by 3 bases and J by 3 bases, with 10 bases between them. CDR3 loop: CASSWGGVNQPQHF. The CDR3 coding sequence is TGTGCCAGCAGCTGGGGGGGGGTCAATCAGCCCCAGCATTTT.

The J gene is TRBJ2-7, the V gene TRBV5-4, with 8 positions matching TRBD2. CDR3 length: 16 amino acids. V was clipped by 6 bases and J by 0 bases; unmatched bases: 11. CDR1 is SGHNT, CDR2 YYREEE, per germline (reference sequence). The CDR3 DNA reads as TGTGCCAGCACCCTAAGCGGGAGAACTTCCTCCTACGAGCAGTACTTC. This encodes CASTLSGRTSSYEQYF.

The gene calls are TRBV7-6 and TRBJ2-1; 10 bases fit TRBD2. This CDR3 comprises 15 residues. Germline assignment: CDR1 SGHVS and CDR2 FNYEAQ. Trimming took 5 bases from V and 7 from J; bases not matched to a gene: 8. CDR3 amino acids: CASSAPGLARNEQFF. CDR3 nucleotide sequence: TGTGCCAGCAGCGCACCGGGACTAGCGAGGAATGAGCAGTTCTTC.

This chain uses TRBV30 with TRBJ1-1, with D tentatively TRBD1 (5 bases). The ends were cut back, 0 bases at V and 4 bases at J, with 9 bases in the middle. The V gene's germline CDR1 is GTSNPN and CDR2 SVGIG (reference sequence). The CDR3 length is 13 residues. The CDR3 is CAWSVYGATEAFF. CDR3 DNA sequence: TGTGCCTGGAGTGTATACGGGGCCACTGAAGCTTTCTTT.

The V call is TRBV4-3, the J call TRBJ2-2, with D unresolved. The CDR3 length is 15 residues. V was clipped by 0 bases and J by 4 bases, with 9 bases between them. Germline V gene sequence: CDR1 LGHNA, CDR2 YSLEER. The CDR3 protein is CASSQETALTGELFF. The CDR3 nucleotides are TGCGCCAGCAGCCAAGAAACAGCCCTCACCGGGGAGCTGTTTTTT.

This chain links TRBV9 with TRBJ1-1, with a possible D match to TRBD1 (6 bases). V gave up 3 bases and J gave up 6 bases, with 15 bases separating them. This CDR3 has 14 residues. Germline V lookup: CDR1 SGDLS, CDR2 YYNGEE. This chain's CDR3 is CASSAGQREAEAFF. The CDR3 nucleotides are TGTGCCAGCAGCGCTGGACAGCGCGAGGCTGAAGCTTTCTTT. Looking up the rest from reference TRBV9 and TRBJ1-1 gives the full variable domain: DSGVTQTPKHLITATGQRVTLRCSPRSGDLSVYWYQQSLDQGLQFLIQYYNGEERAKGNILERFSAQQFPDLHSELNLSSLELGDSALYFCASSAGQREAEAFFGQGTRLTVV.

The genes are TRBV7-2 and TRBJ2-3; 11 nucleotides agree with TRBD2. CDR1 and CDR2 (germline): SGHTA, FQGNSA. V was pared by 5 bases and J by 4 bases, with 5 bases of the junction left unmatched. This CDR3 region has 15 residues. In DNA, the CDR3 is TGTGCCAGCAGCCCTCTAGCGGGAGGATCAGATACGCAGTATTTT. Translating gives CASSPLAGGSDTQYF. Combining the CDR3 with reference TRBV7-2 and TRBJ2-3 gives the whole variable domain GAGVSQSPSNKVTEKGKDVELRCDPISGHTALYWYRQSLGQGLEFLIYFQGNSAPDKSGLPSDRFSAERTGGSVSTLTIQRTQQEDSAVYLCASSPLAGGSDTQYFGPGTRLTVL.

The chain combines TRBV6-5 with TRBJ1-6; no clear D gene. Germline V CDR1 and CDR2: MNHEY, SVGAGI. V gave up 0 bases and J gave up 8 bases, with 2 bases separating them. The CDR3 length is 12 residues. CDR3 nucleotide sequence: TGTGCCAGCAGTTACTCGGATTCACCCCTCCACTTT. Protein: CASSYSDSPLHF.

The V and J genes are TRBV5-4 and TRBJ1-5; 7 bases line up with TRBD1. The ends lost 3 bases at V and 2 bases at J; junction bases unmatched: 2. The CDR3 is 14 residues long. Germline assignment: CDR1 SGHNT and CDR2 YYREEE (reference sequence). As DNA, the CDR3 is TGTGCCAGCAGCTACGGGACAGGCAATCAGCCCCAGCATTTT. Translated: CASSYGTGNQPQHF.

The rearrangement joins TRBV7-2 to TRBJ1-3; D is unclear. Trimming left V 3 bases short and J 0 bases short, with 18 bases between. CDR3 length: 18 residues. The germline CDR1 and CDR2 sequences are SGHTA and FQGNSA. The CDR3 loop is CASSFGRARSHSGNTIYF. The CDR3, as DNA: TGTGCCAGCAGCTTCGGAAGGGCCCGTTCCCACTCTGGAAACACCATATATTTT.

The table lists this clone with a count of one. The rearrangement links TRBV27 to TRBJ2-2, with TRBD2 matching 10 bases. J was trimmed by 4 bases and V by 5 bases; bases with no gene match: 4. The germline gives CDR1 MNHEY, CDR2 SMNVEV (reference sequence). This CDR3 spans 15 amino acids. In DNA form, the CDR3 reads TGTGCCAGCAGTAGGACTAGCGGCCCCACCGGGGAGCTGTTTTTT. Its protein product is CASSRTSGPTGELFF.

This clone has just a few counts. The chain employs TRBV29-1 and TRBJ1-2; D remains ambiguous. V gave up 0 bases and J gave up 8 bases, with 19 bases separating them. The CDR3 is 15 amino acids. Looked up from germline, CDR1 is SQVTM and CDR2 is ANQGSEA. In nucleotides, the CDR3 is TGCAGCGTTGAAGAAACGGGAAGCGAGGGTCGGGGCTACACCTTC. Its protein product is CSVEETGSEGRGYTF.

V is TRBV5-1 and J is TRBJ2-2; D perhaps matches TRBD2 (5 bases). Between the trimmed V and J ends, which lost 6 bases and 7 bases, there was a span of 16 bases. The CDR3 consists of 14 residues. Germline V CDR1 and CDR2: SGHRS, YFSETQ. The DNA for the CDR3 is TGCGCCAGCAAAGGTCCGACTGGAGGCGGGGAGCTGTTTTTT. Translation: CASKGPTGGGELFF.

This clone occurred once. This chain connects TRBV6-4 to TRBJ2-2; maybe TRBD1 (5 bases). V lost 2 bases and J 3 bases, leaving 10 bases between the germline ends. This CDR3 contains 15 residues. Germline assignment: CDR1 MRHNA and CDR2 SNTAGT. The CDR3 loop is CASSDSQGYTGELFF. CDR3 DNA: TGTGCCAGCAGTGACAGCCAGGGTTACACCGGGGAGCTGTTTTTT.

The J gene is TRBJ2-3, the V gene TRBV5-5, with 7 bases that match TRBD1. The germline CDR1 and CDR2 sequences are SGHKS and YYEKEE (reference sequence). Trimming at V came to 3 bases and at J to 0 bases, leaving 4 bases not matched to a gene. There are 15 residues in the CDR3. CDR3 nucleotides: TGTGCCAGCAGCTACGACAGGGATAGCACAGATACGCAGTATTTT. This codes for CASSYDRDSTDTQYF.

The V call is TRBV7-9, the J call TRBJ1-6; 10 bases align to TRBD1. CDR1 is SEHNR and CDR2 is FQNEAQ in the germline V gene (reference sequence). CDR3 size: 15 residues. The J segment lost 8 bases and the V segment lost 2 bases, leaving 3 bases of the junction unmatched. CDR3 residues: CASSLLGTGDSPLHF. CDR3 nucleotide sequence: TGTGCCAGCAGCTTATTGGGGACAGGGGATTCACCCCTCCACTTT.

V and J are TRBV2 and TRBJ1-2; maybe TRBD1 (6 bases). The CDR3 is 13 amino acids. The ends were cut back, 7 bases at V and 12 bases at J, with 21 bases in the middle. Germline V CDR1 and CDR2: SNHLY, FYNNEI. CDR3 residues: CASIKVRGLLHTF. Here the CDR3 DNA reads TGTGCCAGCATCAAGGTCAGGGGCCTACTCCACACCTTC.

The chain employs TRBV11-2 and TRBJ1-4, with D perhaps matching TRBD1 (6 bases). The germline gives CDR1 SGHAT, CDR2 FQNNGV. V shed 4 bases and J shed 3 bases, with 15 bases lying between them. This CDR3 has 16 residues. The CDR3 DNA is TGTGCCAGCAGCTCCCTGGGGGGCAGACCTAATGAAAAACTGTTTTTT. This codes for CASSSLGGRPNEKLFF.

This clone was counted only a few times. This chain joins TRBV6-5 and TRBJ2-7; the D gene is possibly TRBD1 (5 bases). The CDR3 spans 15 residues. CDR1 is MNHEY and CDR2 is SVGAGI in the germline V gene. Trimming took 2 bases from V and 3 from J, leaving 14 bases between them. CDR3 DNA: TGTGCCAGCAGTTACGACCCAGGGCAGGGCTACGAGCAGTACTTC. It specifies CASSYDPGQGYEQYF.

This clone was recorded once. The J gene is TRBJ2-5, the V gene TRBV19; D is perhaps TRBD1 (5 bases). Trimming shortened V by 6 bases and J by 5 bases, and 13 bases separated the two germline ends. Germline CDR1 reads LNHDA; CDR2 reads SQIVND (reference sequence). The CDR3 is 13 residues long. The CDR3: CASRRGRWETQYF. The CDR3 nucleotides are TGTGCCAGTAGAAGGGGAAGGTGGGAGACCCAGTACTTC.

The chain uses TRBV5-6 and TRBJ2-1; the match to TRBD1 covers 8 bases. This CDR3 contains 16 residues. Trimming took 5 bases from V and 4 from J; bases not matched to a gene: 11. Germline values: CDR1 SGHDT, CDR2 YYEEEE. CDR3 region: CASSRLRTGRYNEQFF. As DNA, the CDR3 is TGTGCCAGCAGTCGGCTTCGGACAGGGAGATACAATGAGCAGTTCTTC.

This chain links TRBV12-3 or TRBV12-4 with TRBJ2-7; D may be TRBD1 (6 bases). Deletions cut 3 bases from V and 3 bases from J, with 9 bases between. The CDR3 runs 13 residues. The chain's CDR3 is CASSLARGYEQYF. The CDR3 DNA sequence: TGTGCCAGCAGTTTGGCCAGGGGCTACGAGCAGTACTTC.

This chain joins TRBV2 and TRBJ2-3, with 8 nucleotides matching TRBD2. The junction had 18 bases not matched to a gene; V was cut back by 6 bases and J by 10 bases. Germline CDR1 is SNHLY and CDR2 is FYNNEI. The CDR3 runs 16 residues. CDR3 region: CASRPGGAYGMKAQYF. The CDR3 DNA reads as TGTGCCAGCAGACCCGGGGGGGCCTATGGAATGAAGGCGCAGTATTTT.

V gene TRBV3-1 (or the pseudogene TRBV3-2) combines with J gene TRBJ1-2, with 7 bases aligning to TRBD1. After removal of 2 bases from V and 6 bases from J, the junction contained 3 bases not matched to a gene. The CDR3 totals 13 residues. Looked up from germline, CDR1 is LGHDT and CDR2 is YNNKEL (reference sequence). The CDR3 sequence: CASSQLTGDGYTF. The DNA for the CDR3 is TGTGCCAGCAGCCAACTTACAGGGGATGGCTACACCTTC.

V gene TRBV30 combines with J gene TRBJ1-2; possible D gene TRBD1, 5 bases. V was clipped by 2 bases and J by 3 bases, with 10 bases between them. CDR3 length: 13 amino acids. Germline lookup yields CDR1 GTSNPN and CDR2 SVGIG (reference sequence). CDR3 region: CAWSIMGDYGYTF. The CDR3 DNA is TGTGCCTGGAGTATAATGGGGGACTATGGCTACACCTTC.

The CDR3 loop reads CASRWASSGNTIYF. The CDR3 coding sequence is TGTGCCAGTAGGTGGGCTAGCTCTGGAAACACCATATATTTT. This chain links TRBV19 with TRBJ1-3; D gene unclear. Germline V gene data show CDR1 as LNHDA and CDR2 as SQIVND (reference sequence). The CDR3 extends over 14 amino acids. The germline V and J ends were trimmed by 6 bases and 0 bases, with 9 bases remaining between them.

This chain connects TRBV2 to TRBJ1-6, with D possibly matching TRBD1 (5 bases). CDR3 length equals 13 residues. CDR1 and CDR2 from the germline V gene are SNHLY and FYNNEI. V was cut by 7 bases and J by 4 bases, with 8 bases left in between. The CDR3 reads CASKTVYNSPLHF. DNA for the CDR3: TGTGCCAGCAAGACAGTTTATAATTCACCCCTCCACTTT. The variable domain in full, completed from reference TRBV2 and TRBJ1-6, reads EPEVTQTPSHQVTQMGQEVILRCVPISNHLYFYWYRQILGQKVEFLVSFYNNEISEKSEIFDDQFSVERPDGSNFTLKIRSTKLEDSAMYFCASKTVYNSPLHFGNGTRLTVT.

V and J are TRBV6-5 and TRBJ1-1; no clear D. Germline CDR1 is MNHEY and CDR2 is SVGAGI. The CDR3 runs 13 residues. Trimming took 7 bases from V and 1 from J, leaving 10 bases between them. CDR3 in DNA: TGTGCCAGCACAGGAGAGGAGAACACTGAAGCTTTCTTT. Translation gives CASTGEENTEAFF.

The chain couples TRBV10-3 to TRBJ1-4; maybe TRBD1 (5 bases). V lost 4 bases, J lost 5 bases, and 14 bases lay in between. Germline-derived CDR1 and CDR2 are ENHRY and SYGVKD. The CDR3 runs to 15 residues. The CDR3 here is CAISGDGTLNEKLFF. The DNA of the CDR3 is TGTGCCATCAGTGGCGACGGGACCCTAAATGAAAAACTGTTTTTT.

The rearrangement links TRBV5-6 to TRBJ2-1; D unclear. Looked up from germline, CDR1 is SGHDT and CDR2 is YYEEEE. The V end was cut by 4 bases, the J end by 0 bases, with 11 bases between. This CDR3 is built from 15 residues. CDR3 nucleotide sequence: TGTGCCAGCAGCCTGGCAATCAGCTCCTACAATGAGCAGTTCTTC. This codes for CASSLAISSYNEQFF.